This T cell receptor beta chain was sequenced in a study of identical twins. General observations from the study: Diverse VJ usage suggested most zero-insertion clonotypes were not invariant T cells.

Unique molecular identifiers were in the cDNA, with template-switch universal primer binding. TCRdb called the 5' RACE reads again in MiXCR, with one record for every CDR3 protein. The repertoire holds approximately 140,000 distinct CDR3 sequences, with approximately 3.5% as singletons. Germline values: CDR1 MNHNS, CDR2 SASEGT. The CDR3 has 15 amino acids. The V and J ends lost 6 bases and 2 bases respectively, with 17 bases between them. This clonotype was detected many times. No antigen is known for it. This clonotype was obtained from a man between 18 and 29 years old in good health. The sequencing input was memory T cells sorted from blood. The chain carries TRBV6-1 and TRBJ2-7; TRBD1 or TRBD2 may be the D gene (5 bases each). The CDR3 nucleotides read TGTGCCAGCAGAGTCCGGGACCCTCAAACCTACGAGCAGTACTTC. As protein: CASRVRDPQTYEQYF.